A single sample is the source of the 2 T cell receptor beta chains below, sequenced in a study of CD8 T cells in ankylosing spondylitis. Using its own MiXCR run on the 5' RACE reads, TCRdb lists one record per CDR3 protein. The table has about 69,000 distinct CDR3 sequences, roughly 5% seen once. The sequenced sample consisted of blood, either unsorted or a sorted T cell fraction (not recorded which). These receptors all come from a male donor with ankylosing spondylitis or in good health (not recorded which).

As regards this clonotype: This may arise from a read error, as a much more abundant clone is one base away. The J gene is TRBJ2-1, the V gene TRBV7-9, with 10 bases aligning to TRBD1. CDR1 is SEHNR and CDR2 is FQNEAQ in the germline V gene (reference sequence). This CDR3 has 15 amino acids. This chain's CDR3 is CVSSRGQGPSNEQFF. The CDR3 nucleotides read TGTGTCAGCAGCCGGGGACAGGGGCCCTCCAATGAGCAGTTCTTC.

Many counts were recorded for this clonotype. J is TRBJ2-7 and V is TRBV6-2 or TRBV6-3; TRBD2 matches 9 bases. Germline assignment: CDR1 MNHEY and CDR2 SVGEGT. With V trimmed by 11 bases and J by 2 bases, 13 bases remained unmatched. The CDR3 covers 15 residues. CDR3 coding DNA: TGTGCCCCCAGTTGTCAGCGGGGGGCAACCTACGAGCAGTACTTC. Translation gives CAPSCQRGATYEQYF.